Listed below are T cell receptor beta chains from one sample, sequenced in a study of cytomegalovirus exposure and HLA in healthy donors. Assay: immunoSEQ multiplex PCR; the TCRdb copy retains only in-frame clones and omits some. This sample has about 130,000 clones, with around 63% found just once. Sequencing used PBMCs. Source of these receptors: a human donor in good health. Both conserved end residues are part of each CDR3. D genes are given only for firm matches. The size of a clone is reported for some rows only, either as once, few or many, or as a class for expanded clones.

CASSPSVQGSYGYTF TGTGCCAGTAGCCCGAGTGTCCAGGGATCATATGGCTACACCTTC TRBV19 few - TRBJ1-2
CASSTGTGNGYTF TGTGCCAGCAGCACCGGGACAGGGAATGGCTACACCTTC TRBV27 - TRBD1 TRBJ1-2
CASSQGAGTEAFF TGTGCCAGCAGCCAGGGGGCAGGCACTGAAGCTTTCTTT TRBV7-3 - TRBD1 TRBJ1-1
CASSLRGNNEQFF TGTGCCAGCAGTTTGCGGGGAAACAATGAGCAGTTCTTC TRBV28 - - TRBJ2-1
CASRQGAGETQYF TGTGCCAGCAGACAGGGGGCGGGGGAGACCCAGTACTTC TRBV5-4 - TRBD1 TRBJ2-5
CASSSASGGWYEQYF TGTGCCAGCAGCTCCGCTAGCGGCGGGTGGTACGAGCAGTACTTC TRBV7-2 - TRBD2 TRBJ2-7
CASSFTGSYGYTF TGTGCCAGCAGCTTCACAGGGTCGTATGGCTACACCTTC TRBV11-3 - - TRBJ1-2
CASSCLPSGQHF TGTGCCAGCAGTTGCCTCCCCTCGGGGCAGCATTTT TRBV6-5 few - TRBJ1-5
CASSVQTPPNTGELFF TGTGCCAGCAGTGTACAGACCCCGCCAAACACCGGGGAGCTGTTTTTT TRBV27 - - TRBJ2-2
CASRPTGTGDEQYF TGTGCCAGCAGACCAACAGGGACAGGGGACGAGCAGTACTTC TRBV5-5 - TRBD1 TRBJ2-7
CASSKREGQANGGNQPQHF TGTGCCAGCAGCAAGCGCGAAGGACAGGCCAACGGTGGCAATCAGCCCCAGCATTTT TRBV21-1 - - TRBJ1-5
CASSATGGGYTF TGTGCCAGCAGTGCGACAGGGGGTGGCTACACCTTC TRBV28 - TRBD1 TRBJ1-2
CASSVGPGQSSYEQYF TGTGCCAGCAGCGTAGGACCGGGACAGAGCTCCTACGAGCAGTACTTC TRBV9 - TRBD1 TRBJ2-7
CASSLGGTSTDTQYF TGTGCCAGCAGCTTAGGCGGGACTAGCACAGATACGCAGTATTTT TRBV7-2 - - TRBJ2-3
CASSVGTEKTQYF TGTGCCAGCAGCGTTGGGACAGAAAAGACCCAGTACTTC TRBV9 - TRBD1 TRBJ2-5
CASSPGGRQETQYF TGCGCCAGCAGTCCCGGGGGTCGACAAGAGACCCAGTACTTC TRBV5-1 - - TRBJ2-5
CASSEGHRSNQPQHF TGTGCCAGCAGTGAAGGACACCGTAGCAATCAGCCCCAGCATTTT TRBV2 - - TRBJ1-5
CASSPTGGWTEAFF TGTGCCAGCAGCCCTACAGGGGGCTGGACTGAAGCTTTCTTT TRBV7-2 - TRBD1 TRBJ1-1
CASSPSSVGRNYGYTF TGTGCCAGCAGCCCCTCCAGTGTGGGGCGGAACTATGGCTACACCTTC TRBV7-2 few - TRBJ1-2
CASSEGDREDSNEKLFF TGTGCCAGCAGTGAAGGTGACAGGGAGGATAGTAATGAAAAACTGTTTTTT TRBV2 - TRBD1 TRBJ1-4
CASSRQGASYEQYF TGCGCCAGCAGCCGACAGGGGGCCTCCTACGAGCAGTACTTC TRBV5-1 few TRBD1 TRBJ2-7
CSLRLAGGQQFF TGCAGCCTCCGACTAGCGGGAGGTCAGCAGTTCTTC TRBV29-1 - TRBD2 TRBJ2-1